This TCR beta chain was sequenced during a study of PD-L1 blockade in urothelial cancer. Study context: Patients' prior chemotherapy regimens numbered 0 to 3. Blood was subjected to analysis at 3 weeks (second dose) and 6 weeks following treatment start. A median about 140,000 T cells were found in blood samples.

The method was immunoSEQ multiplex PCR; TCRdb's version includes in-frame clones alone and lacks a portion of them. The profile shows 20,000 to 25,000 clones, 90% of them singletons. V was pared by 0 bases and J by 6 bases, with 12 bases between. The length of the CDR3 is 13 residues. The V gene's germline CDR1 is SQVTM and CDR2 ANQGSEA. The gene calls are TRBV29-1 and TRBJ2-7; possibly TRBD2 for D (5 bases). The TCR sequence derives from a woman aged 60-75 years with urothelial cancer. The sequences come from PBMCs, collected around atezolizumab (anti-PD-L1) treatment. CDR3 DNA sequence: TGCAGCGTTGAAGAGGGAGCTGCTTCCGAGCAGTACTTC. It codes for CSVEEGAASEQYF.